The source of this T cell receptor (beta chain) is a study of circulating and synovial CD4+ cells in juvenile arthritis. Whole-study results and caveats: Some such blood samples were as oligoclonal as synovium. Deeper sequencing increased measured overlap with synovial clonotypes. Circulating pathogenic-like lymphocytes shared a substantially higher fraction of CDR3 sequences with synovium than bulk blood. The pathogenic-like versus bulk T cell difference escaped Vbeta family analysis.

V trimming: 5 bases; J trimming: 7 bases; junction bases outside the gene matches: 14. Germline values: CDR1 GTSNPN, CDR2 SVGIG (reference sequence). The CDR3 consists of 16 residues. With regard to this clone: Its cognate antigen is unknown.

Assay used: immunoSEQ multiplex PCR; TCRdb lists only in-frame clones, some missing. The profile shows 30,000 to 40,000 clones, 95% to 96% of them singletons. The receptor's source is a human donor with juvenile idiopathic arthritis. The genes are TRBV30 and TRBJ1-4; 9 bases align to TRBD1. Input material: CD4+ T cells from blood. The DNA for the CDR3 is TGTGCCTGGGGGACAGGGTTTGTCGTGGATCCTGAAAAACTGTTTTTT. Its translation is CAWGTGFVVDPEKLFF.